This T cell receptor beta chain was identified in a study of shared clonotypes between healthy human individuals. Study-wide context: Researchers assigned three CD4 naive, three CD4 memory, two CD8 naive and one CD8 memory plate to each donor.

Details on this clone: The antigen is undetermined. Different DNA sequences within this sample yield the same CDR3.

The CDR3 is made up of 14 amino acids. The germline V gene encodes CDR1 SGHRS and CDR2 YFSETQ. The V gene end was trimmed by 4 bases and the J gene end by 6 bases; junction bases not matched to a gene: 7. Genomic DNA (from each subset) was split evenly across several immunoSEQ plates. Data came from immunoSEQ multiplex PCR; TCRdb stores just in-frame clones and leaves some out. Of some 2,500,000 clones listed, more than 85% were seen once; the top ten hold 0.36%. General study results and limits: At large depth, rarefaction still showed sorted-subset sequencing to be incomplete.

Sequenced material: naive CD4+ T cells from PBMCs. Subset indicated: CD45RA+ positively selected. The rearrangement uses TRBV5-1 and TRBJ2-1, with 7 bases aligning to TRBD1. The source of this sequence is a man aged 18 to 29 in good health. Some clones in this sample may be carry-over from other donors' samples. CDR3 sequence reads: CASSSRDSANEQFF. In DNA form, the CDR3 reads TGCGCCAGCAGCAGCCGGGACAGCGCCAATGAGCAGTTCTTC.